This T cell receptor beta chain stems from a study of cytomegalovirus exposure and HLA in healthy donors. Findings and limits, study-wide: The Asian-associated ancestry cluster reportedly had fewer N-insertions than the roughly 670-donor mean in a later analysis. TCR beta chain V- and J-gene trimming was linked, in a later analysis, to a missense variant in DCLRE1C.

Trimming at V came to 3 bases and at J to 10 bases, leaving 6 bases not matched to a gene. Germline values: CDR1 ENHRY, CDR2 SYGVKD. The CDR3 has 13 amino acids. Healthy bone marrow donors supplied every sample. Unrecorded immune exposures were likely, despite nominal health at sampling. A word on this clone: As yet, its antigen is unknown.

The study ran its PCR with 60 Vbeta and 13 Jbeta primers. TCRdb keeps only in-frame clones here, not all; method: immunoSEQ multiplex PCR. The data hold more than 110,000 clones, with roughly 73% observed a single time. Sequencing input: PBMCs. The V gene is TRBV10-3, the J gene TRBJ1-1, with 9 positions matching TRBD1. The TCR sequence derives from a human donor in good health. CDR3 bases: TGTGCCATCAGTGAAGGGGGACAGGGCGGAGCTTTCTTT. It translates to CAISEGGQGGAFF.